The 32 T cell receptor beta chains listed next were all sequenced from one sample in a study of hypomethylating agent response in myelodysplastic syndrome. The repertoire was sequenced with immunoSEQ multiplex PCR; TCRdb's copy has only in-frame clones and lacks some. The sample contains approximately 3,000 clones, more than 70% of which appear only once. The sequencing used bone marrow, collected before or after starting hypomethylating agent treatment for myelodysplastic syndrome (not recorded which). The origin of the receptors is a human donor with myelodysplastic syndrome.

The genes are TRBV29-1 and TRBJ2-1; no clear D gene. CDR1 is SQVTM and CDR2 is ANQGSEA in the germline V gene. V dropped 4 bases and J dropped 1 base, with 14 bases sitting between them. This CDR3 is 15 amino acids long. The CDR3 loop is CSVGNQRKSYNEQFF. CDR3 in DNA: TGCAGCGTTGGAAATCAACGGAAGTCCTACAATGAGCAGTTCTTC.

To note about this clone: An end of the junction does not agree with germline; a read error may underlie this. The CDR3 coding sequence is TGTGCCAGTAGTATATCCCTGGGGTTCGGCGAGCAGCACTTC. Amino acids: CASSISLGFGEQHF. The V gene is TRBV19, the J gene TRBJ2-7; D gene ambiguous. CDR1 and CDR2 (germline): LNHDA, SQIVND (reference sequence). CDR3 size: 14 residues.

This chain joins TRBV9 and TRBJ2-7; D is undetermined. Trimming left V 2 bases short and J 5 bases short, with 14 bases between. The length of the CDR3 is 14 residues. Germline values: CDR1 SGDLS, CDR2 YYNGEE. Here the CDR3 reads CASSVDYRRDEQYF. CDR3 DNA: TGTGCCAGCAGCGTTGATTATAGAAGGGACGAGCAGTACTTC.

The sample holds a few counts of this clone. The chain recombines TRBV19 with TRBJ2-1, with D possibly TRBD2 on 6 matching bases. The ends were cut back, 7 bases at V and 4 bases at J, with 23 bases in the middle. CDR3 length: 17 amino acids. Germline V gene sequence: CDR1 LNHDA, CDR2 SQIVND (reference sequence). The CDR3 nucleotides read TGTGCCAGTATCAATACCGGGACTCCCGGCCTATACAATGAGCAGTTCTTC. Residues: CASINTGTPGLYNEQFF. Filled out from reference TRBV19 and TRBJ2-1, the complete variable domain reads DGGITQSPKYLFRKEGQNVTLSCEQNLNHDAMYWYRQDPGQGLRLIYYSQIVNDFQKGDIAEGYSVSREKKESFPLTVTSAQKNPTAFYLCASINTGTPGLYNEQFFGPGTRLTVL.

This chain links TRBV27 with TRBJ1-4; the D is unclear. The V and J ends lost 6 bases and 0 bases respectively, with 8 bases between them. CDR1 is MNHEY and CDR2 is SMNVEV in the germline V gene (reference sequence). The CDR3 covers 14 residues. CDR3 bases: TGTGCCAGCAGCCCCCGGACAACTAATGAAAAACTGTTTTTT. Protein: CASSPRTTNEKLFF.

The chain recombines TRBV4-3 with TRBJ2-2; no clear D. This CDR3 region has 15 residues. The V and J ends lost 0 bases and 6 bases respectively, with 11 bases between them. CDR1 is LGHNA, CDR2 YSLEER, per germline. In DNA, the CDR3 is TGCGCCAGCAGCCAAGAGGGTCGACAATCCGGGGAGCTGTTTTTT. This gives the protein CASSQEGRQSGELFF.

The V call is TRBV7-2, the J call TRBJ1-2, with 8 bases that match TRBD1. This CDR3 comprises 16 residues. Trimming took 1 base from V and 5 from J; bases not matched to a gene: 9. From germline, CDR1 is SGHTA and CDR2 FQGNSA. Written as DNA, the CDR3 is TGTGCCAGCAGCTTAGGACGCGGGACAGGTTTATATGGCTACACCTTC. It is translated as CASSLGRGTGLYGYTF.

The DNA of the CDR3 is TGTGCCAGCAGTACGGGACTAGCGAGCTCCTACAATGAGCAGTTCTTC. This sequence encodes CASSTGLASSYNEQFF. The gene calls are TRBV2 and TRBJ2-1, with TRBD2 matching over 10 bases. CDR1 SNHLY and CDR2 FYNNEI come from the germline V gene. The CDR3 contains 16 residues. V was clipped by 5 bases and J by 0 bases; unmatched bases: 4.

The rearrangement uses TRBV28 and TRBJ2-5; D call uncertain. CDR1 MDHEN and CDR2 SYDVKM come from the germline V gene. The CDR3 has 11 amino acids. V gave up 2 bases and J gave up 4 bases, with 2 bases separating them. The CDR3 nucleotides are TGTGCCAGCAGTTTAGGAGAGACCCAGTACTTC. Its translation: CASSLGETQYF.

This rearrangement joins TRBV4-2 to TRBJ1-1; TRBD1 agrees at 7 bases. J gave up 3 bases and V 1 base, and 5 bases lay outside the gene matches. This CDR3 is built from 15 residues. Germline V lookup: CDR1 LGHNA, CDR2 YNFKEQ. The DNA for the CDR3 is TGTGCCAGCAGCCAAGGGCAGGGGGTGGACACTGAAGCTTTCTTT. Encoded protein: CASSQGQGVDTEAFF.

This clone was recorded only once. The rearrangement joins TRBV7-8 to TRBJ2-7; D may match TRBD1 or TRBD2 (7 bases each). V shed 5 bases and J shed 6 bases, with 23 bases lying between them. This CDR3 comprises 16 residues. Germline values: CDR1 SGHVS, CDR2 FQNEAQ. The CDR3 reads CASSLGGGSTGPEQYF. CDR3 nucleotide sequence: TGTGCCAGCAGCCTAGGGGGGGGCTCGACAGGGCCCGAGCAGTACTTC.

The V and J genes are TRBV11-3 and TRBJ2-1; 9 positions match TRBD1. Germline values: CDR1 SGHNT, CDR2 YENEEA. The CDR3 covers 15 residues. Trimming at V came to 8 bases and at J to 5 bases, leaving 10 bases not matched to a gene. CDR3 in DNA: TGTGCCAGCGCTGGGTGGGGACAGGGCGACAATGAGCAGTTCTTC. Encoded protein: CASAGWGQGDNEQFF.

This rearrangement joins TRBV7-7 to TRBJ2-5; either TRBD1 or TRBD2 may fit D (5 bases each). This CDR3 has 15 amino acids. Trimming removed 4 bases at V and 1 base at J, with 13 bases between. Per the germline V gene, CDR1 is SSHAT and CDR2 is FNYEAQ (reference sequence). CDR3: CASSWGGGTQETQYF. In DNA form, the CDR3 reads TGTGCCAGCAGCTGGGGTGGGGGTACCCAAGAGACCCAGTACTTC.

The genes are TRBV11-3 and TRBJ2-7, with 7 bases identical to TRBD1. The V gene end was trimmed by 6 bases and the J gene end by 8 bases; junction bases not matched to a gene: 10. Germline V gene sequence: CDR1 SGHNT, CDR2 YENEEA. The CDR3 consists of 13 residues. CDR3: CASSLDRFSQQYF. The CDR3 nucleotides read TGTGCCAGCAGTCTGGACAGGTTTTCCCAGCAGTACTTC.

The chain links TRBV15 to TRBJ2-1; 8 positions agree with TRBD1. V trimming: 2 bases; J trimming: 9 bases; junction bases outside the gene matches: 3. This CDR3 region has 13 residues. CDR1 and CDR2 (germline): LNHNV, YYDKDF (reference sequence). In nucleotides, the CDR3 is TGTGCCACCAGCAGACCAGGGGGCGGTGAGCAGTTCTTC. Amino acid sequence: CATSRPGGGEQFF.

CDR3 in amino acids: CASSLPTGRSETQYF. The DNA of the CDR3 is TGTGCCAGCAGTTTACCGACAGGGAGATCGGAGACCCAGTACTTC. The chain couples TRBV28 to TRBJ2-5; 7 nucleotides match TRBD1. Losses at the gene ends were 2 bases for V and 5 bases for J; bases not matched to a gene: 8. Per germline, CDR1 MDHEN and CDR2 SYDVKM. The CDR3 loop spans 15 amino acids. The complete variable domain, with remaining parts taken from reference TRBV28 and TRBJ2-5, reads DVKVTQSSRYLVKRTGEKVFLECVQDMDHENMFWYRQDPGLGLRLIYFSYDVKMKEKGDIPEGYSVSREKKERFSLILESASTNQTSMYLCASSLPTGRSETQYFGPGTRLLVL.

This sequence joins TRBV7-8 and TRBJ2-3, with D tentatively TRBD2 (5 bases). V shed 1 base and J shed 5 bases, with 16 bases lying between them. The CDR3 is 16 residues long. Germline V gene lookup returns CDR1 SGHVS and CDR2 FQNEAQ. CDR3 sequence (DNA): TGTGCCAGCAGCTTAGATACTAGAGGCTTTGAAGATACGCAGTATTTT. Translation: CASSLDTRGFEDTQYF.

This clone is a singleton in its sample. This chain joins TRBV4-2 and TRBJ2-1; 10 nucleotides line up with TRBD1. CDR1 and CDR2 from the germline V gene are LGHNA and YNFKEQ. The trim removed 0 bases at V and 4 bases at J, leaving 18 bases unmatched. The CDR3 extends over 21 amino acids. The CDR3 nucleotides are TGTGCCAGCAGCCAAGAGTTCCCGACAGGGGGCTTCGTTGGCAAATACAATGAGCAGTTCTTC. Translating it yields CASSQEFPTGGFVGKYNEQFF.

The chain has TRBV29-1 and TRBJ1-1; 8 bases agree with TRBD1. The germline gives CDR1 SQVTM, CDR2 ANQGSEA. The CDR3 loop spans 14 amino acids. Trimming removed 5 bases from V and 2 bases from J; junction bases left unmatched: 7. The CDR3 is CSVPIQGDNTEAFF. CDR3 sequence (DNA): TGCAGCGTTCCTATACAGGGGGATAACACTGAAGCTTTCTTT.

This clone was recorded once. CDR3 amino acids: CASYYRGNTGELFF. CDR3 coding DNA: TGTGCCAGCTATTACAGGGGGAACACCGGGGAGCTGTTTTTT. V usage is TRBV6-1 and J usage is TRBJ2-2, with TRBD1 identical over 7 bases. The CDR3 sequence is 14 residues long. Germline assignment: CDR1 MNHNS and CDR2 SASEGT. V dropped 8 bases and J dropped 1; count of bases not matched to a gene: 4.

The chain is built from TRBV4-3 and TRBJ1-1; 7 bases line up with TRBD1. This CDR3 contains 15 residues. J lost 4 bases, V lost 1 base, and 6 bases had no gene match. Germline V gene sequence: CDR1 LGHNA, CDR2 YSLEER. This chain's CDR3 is CASSQVAGGTTEAFF. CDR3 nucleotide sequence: TGCGCCAGCAGCCAAGTTGCAGGGGGAACCACTGAAGCTTTCTTT.

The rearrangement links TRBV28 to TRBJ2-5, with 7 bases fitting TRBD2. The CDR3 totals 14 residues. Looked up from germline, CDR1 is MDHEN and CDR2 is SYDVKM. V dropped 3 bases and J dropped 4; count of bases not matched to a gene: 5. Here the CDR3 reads CASSFPGGGETQYF. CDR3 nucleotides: TGTGCCAGCAGTTTCCCTGGGGGGGGAGAGACCCAGTACTTC.

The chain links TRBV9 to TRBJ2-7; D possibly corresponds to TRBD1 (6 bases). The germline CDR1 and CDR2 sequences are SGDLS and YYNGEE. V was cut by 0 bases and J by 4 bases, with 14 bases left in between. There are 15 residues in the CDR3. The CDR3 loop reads CASSVAIGQMYEQYF. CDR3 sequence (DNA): TGTGCCAGCAGCGTAGCTATCGGACAGATGTACGAGCAGTACTTC.

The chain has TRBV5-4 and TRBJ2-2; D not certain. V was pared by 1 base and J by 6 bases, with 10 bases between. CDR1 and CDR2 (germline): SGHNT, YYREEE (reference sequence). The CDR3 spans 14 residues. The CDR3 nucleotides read TGTGCCAGCAGCTTGTCGGGCACCTCCGGGGAGCTGTTTTTT. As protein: CASSLSGTSGELFF.

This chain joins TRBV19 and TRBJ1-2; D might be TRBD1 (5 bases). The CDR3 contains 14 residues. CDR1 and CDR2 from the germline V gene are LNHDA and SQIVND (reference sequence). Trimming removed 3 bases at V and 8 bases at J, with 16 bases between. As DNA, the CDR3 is TGTGCCAGTAGTATCGGAGGGGTAGGAGTAGGCTACACCTTC. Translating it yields CASSIGGVGVGYTF. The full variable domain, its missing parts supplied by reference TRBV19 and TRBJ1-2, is DGGITQSPKYLFRKEGQNVTLSCEQNLNHDAMYWYRQDPGQGLRLIYYSQIVNDFQKGDIAEGYSVSREKKESFPLTVTSAQKNPTAFYLCASSIGGVGVGYTFGSGTRLTVV.

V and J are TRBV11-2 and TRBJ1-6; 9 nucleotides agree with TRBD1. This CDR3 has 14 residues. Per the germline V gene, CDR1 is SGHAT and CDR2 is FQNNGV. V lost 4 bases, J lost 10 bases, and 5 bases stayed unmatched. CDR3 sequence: CASSSRQGGSPLHF. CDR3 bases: TGTGCCAGCAGCTCCCGACAGGGGGGCTCACCCCTCCACTTT.

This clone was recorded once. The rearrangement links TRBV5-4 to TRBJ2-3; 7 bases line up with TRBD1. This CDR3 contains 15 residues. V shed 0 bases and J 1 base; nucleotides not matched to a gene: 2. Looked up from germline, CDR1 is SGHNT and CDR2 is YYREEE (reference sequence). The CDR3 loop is CASSLAGQGTDTQYF. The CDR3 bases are TGTGCCAGCAGCTTGGCCGGACAGGGCACAGATACGCAGTATTTT.

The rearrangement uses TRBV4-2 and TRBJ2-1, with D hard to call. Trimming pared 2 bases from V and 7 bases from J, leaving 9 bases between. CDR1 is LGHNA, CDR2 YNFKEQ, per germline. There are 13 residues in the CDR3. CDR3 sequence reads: CASSQLPWNEQFF. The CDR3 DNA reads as TGTGCCAGCAGCCAATTACCGTGGAATGAGCAGTTCTTC.

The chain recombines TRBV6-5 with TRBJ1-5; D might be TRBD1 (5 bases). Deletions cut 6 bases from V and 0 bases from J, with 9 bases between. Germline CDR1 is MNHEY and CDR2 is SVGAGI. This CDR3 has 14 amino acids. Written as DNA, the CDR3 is TGTGCCAGCAGACCCGACAGTAGCAATCAGCCCCAGCATTTT. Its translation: CASRPDSSNQPQHF.

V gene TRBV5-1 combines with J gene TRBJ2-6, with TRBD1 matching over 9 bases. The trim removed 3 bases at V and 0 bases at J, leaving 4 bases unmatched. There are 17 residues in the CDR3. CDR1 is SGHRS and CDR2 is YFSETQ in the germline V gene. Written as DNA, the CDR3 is TGCGCCAGCAGCTCCGGACAGGGGTTCTCTGGGGCCAACGTCCTGACTTTC. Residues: CASSSGQGFSGANVLTF.

CDR3 DNA sequence: TGTGCCAGCAGTGGAGGGCACGGGCTGAATTCACCCCTCCACTTT. Its protein is CASSGGHGLNSPLHF. The chain links TRBV6-4 to TRBJ1-6; D gene ambiguous. Per germline, CDR1 MRHNA and CDR2 SNTAGT. The CDR3 runs to 15 residues. V shed 4 bases and J shed 7 bases, with 14 bases lying between them.

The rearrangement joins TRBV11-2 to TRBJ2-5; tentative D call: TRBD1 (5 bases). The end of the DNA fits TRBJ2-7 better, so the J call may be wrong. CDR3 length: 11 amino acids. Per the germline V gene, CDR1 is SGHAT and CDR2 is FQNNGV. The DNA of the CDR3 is TGTGCCAGCGGGGCGTTTCTCGAGCAGTACTTC. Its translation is CASGAFLEQYF.